Detailed here is one TCR beta chain. Its target is unknown. This entry comes from a study of cytomegalovirus exposure and HLA in healthy donors. Points from the study as a whole: For TCR beta chains, V- and J-gene trimming was later linked to a missense DCLRE1C variant.

Samples came from healthy bone marrow donors. With 60 Vbeta and 13 Jbeta primers, the PCR was carried out. The method was immunoSEQ multiplex PCR; TCRdb's version includes in-frame clones alone and lacks a portion of them. Among roughly 200,000 clones listed, around 87% were seen once. CDR3 size: 16 residues. Looked up from germline, CDR1 is MGHRA and CDR2 is YSYEKL. With 3 bases removed from V and 0 bases from J, the gap between germline ends came to 11 bases. This sequence originates from a man aged 25-40 years in good health and CMV-seronegative. Sequenced material: PBMCs. The rearrangement links TRBV4-1 to TRBJ1-4, with D maybe TRBD1 (5 bases). In DNA form, the CDR3 reads TGCGCCAGCAGCCAGAGCGGGGCCGCAACTAATGAAAAACTGTTTTTT. Protein: CASSQSGAATNEKLFF.